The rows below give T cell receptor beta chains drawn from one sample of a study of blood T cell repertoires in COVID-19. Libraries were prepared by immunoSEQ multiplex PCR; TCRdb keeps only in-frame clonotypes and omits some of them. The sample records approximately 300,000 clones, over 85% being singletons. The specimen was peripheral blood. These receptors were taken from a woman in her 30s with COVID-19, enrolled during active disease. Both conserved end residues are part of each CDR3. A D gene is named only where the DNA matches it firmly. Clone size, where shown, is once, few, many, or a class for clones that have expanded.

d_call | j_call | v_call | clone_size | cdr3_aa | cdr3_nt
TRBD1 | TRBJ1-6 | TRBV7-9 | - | CASSKTGAVNSPLHF | TGTGCCAGCAGCAAGACAGGGGCTGTGAATTCACCCCTCCACTTT
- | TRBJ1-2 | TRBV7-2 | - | CASSFYRDDGYTF | TGTGCCAGCAGCTTTTACAGGGACGATGGCTACACCTTC
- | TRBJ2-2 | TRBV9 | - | CASSVAGNANTGELFF | TGTGCCAGCAGCGTAGCAGGGAACGCGAACACCGGGGAGCTGTTTTTT
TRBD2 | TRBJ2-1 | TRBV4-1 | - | CASSQDLSRRTSGGNEQFF | TGCGCCAGCAGCCAAGATCTCTCTCGAAGGACTAGCGGGGGAAATGAGCAGTTCTTC
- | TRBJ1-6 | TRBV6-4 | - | CASREHSGSPLHF | TGTGCCAGCAGAGAACACAGTGGTTCACCCCTCCACTTT
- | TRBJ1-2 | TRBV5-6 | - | CASSLTGVNYGYTF | TGTGCCAGCAGCTTGACCGGGGTCAACTATGGCTACACCTTC
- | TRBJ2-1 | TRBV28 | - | CASSSRGSLNEQFF | TGTGCCAGCAGTTCCAGGGGTTCTTTGAATGAGCAGTTCTTC
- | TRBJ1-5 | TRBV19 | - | CASQDRSNQPQHF | TGTGCCAGTCAAGACAGAAGCAATCAGCCCCAGCATTTT
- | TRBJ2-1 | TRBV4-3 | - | CASSQSGQGNEQFF | TGCGCCAGCAGCCAATCGGGACAAGGCAATGAGCAGTTCTTC
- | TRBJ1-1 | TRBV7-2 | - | CASSLEFRSTEAFF | TGTGCCAGCAGCTTAGAGTTTCGGAGCACTGAAGCTTTCTTT
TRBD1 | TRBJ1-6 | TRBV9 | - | CASSETGGAGSPLHF | TGTGCCAGCAGCGAGACAGGGGGCGCAGGATCACCCCTCCACTTT
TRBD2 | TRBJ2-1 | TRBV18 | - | CASSPGLAGSQFF | TGTGCCAGCTCACCCGGACTAGCTGGTTCGCAGTTCTTC
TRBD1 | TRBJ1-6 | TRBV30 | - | CASVQGAYSPLHF | TGTGCCTCTGTACAGGGGGCCTATTCACCCCTCCACTTT
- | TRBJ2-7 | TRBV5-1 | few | CASSGTTSYEQYF | TGCGCCAGCAGCGGGACAACCTCCTACGAGCAGTACTTC
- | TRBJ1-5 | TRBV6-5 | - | CASSYSQGSNQPQHF | TGTGCCAGCAGTTATTCGCAGGGCAGCAATCAGCCCCAGCATTTT
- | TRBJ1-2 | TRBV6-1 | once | CASSEARRRGYGYTF | TGTGCCAGCAGTGAAGCGCGCCGGCGCGGCTATGGCTACACCTTC
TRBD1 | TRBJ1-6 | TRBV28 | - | CASTPSGTGRDSPLHF | TGTGCCAGCACACCCTCCGGGACAGGGCGCGATTCACCCCTCCACTTT
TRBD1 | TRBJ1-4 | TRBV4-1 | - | CASSQQGATDEKLFF | TGCGCCAGCAGCCAACAGGGGGCAACGGATGAAAAACTGTTTTTT
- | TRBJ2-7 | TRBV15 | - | CATSFKRENPSYEQYF | TGTGCCACCAGCTTTAAGAGGGAGAACCCCTCCTACGAGCAGTACTTC
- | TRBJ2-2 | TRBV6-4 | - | CASSEGLVWNTGELFF | TGTGCCAGCAGTGAAGGACTTGTTTGGAACACCGGGGAGCTGTTTTTT
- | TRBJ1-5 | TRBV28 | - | CASSQNQPQHF | TGTGCCAGCAGTCAGAATCAGCCCCAGCATTTT
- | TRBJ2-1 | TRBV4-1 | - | CASSQAGPGSDNEQFF | TGCGCCAGCAGCCAAGCCGGGCCAGGGTCGGACAATGAGCAGTTCTTC
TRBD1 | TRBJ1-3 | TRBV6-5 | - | CASSYSDRAGNTIYF | TGTGCCAGCAGTTATTCGGACAGGGCGGGAAACACCATATATTTT
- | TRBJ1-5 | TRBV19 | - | CASSPGGRSNQPQHF | TGTGCCAGTAGTCCCGGGGGACGGAGCAATCAGCCCCAGCATTTT
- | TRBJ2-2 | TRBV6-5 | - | CASSYRARGAGELFF | TGTGCCAGCAGTTACCGGGCGCGGGGTGCCGGGGAGCTGTTTTTT
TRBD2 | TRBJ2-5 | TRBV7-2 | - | CASSPGLARYQETQYF | TGTGCCAGCAGTCCCGGACTAGCGCGGTACCAAGAGACCCAGTACTTC
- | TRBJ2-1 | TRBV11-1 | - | CASSRERAAPHNEQFF | TGTGCCAGCAGCCGTGAGCGGGCGGCCCCTCACAATGAGCAGTTCTTC
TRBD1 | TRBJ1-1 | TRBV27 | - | CASSLGTGVTEAFF | TGTGCCAGCAGTTTAGGGACAGGGGTAACTGAAGCTTTCTTT
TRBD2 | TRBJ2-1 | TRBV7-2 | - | CASSLETSGGYNEQFF | TGTGCCAGCAGCTTAGAAACTAGCGGGGGTTACAATGAGCAGTTCTTC
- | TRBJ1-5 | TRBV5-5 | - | CASSLVAGQPQHF | TGTGCCAGCAGCTTGGTCGCGGGGCAGCCCCAGCATTTT
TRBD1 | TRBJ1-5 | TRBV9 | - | CASSETGNSNQPQHF | TGTGCCAGCAGTGAGACAGGGAATAGCAATCAGCCCCAGCATTTT
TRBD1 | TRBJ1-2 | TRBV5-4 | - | CASSKPDRGSYGYTF | TGTGCCAGCAGCAAACCTGACAGGGGAAGCTATGGCTACACCTTC
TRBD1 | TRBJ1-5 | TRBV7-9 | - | CASSETGRNQPQHF | TGTGCCAGCAGCGAGACAGGGCGCAATCAGCCCCAGCATTTT
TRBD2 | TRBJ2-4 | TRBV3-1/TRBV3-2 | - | CASSQTSFGNIQYF | TGTGCCAGCAGCCAGACTAGCTTTGGAAACATTCAGTACTTC
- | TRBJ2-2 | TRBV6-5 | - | CASRLTRAGELFF | TGTGCCAGCAGGCTAACTAGGGCCGGGGAGCTGTTTTTT
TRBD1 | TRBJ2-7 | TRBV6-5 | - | CASSYRTGAYEQYF | TGTGCCAGCAGTTATAGGACAGGGGCCTACGAGCAGTACTTC
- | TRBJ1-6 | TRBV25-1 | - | CASSESAGANSPLHF | TGTGCCAGCAGTGAATCGGCAGGGGCCAATTCACCCCTCCACTTT
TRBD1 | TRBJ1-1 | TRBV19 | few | CASIANMGQLNTEAFF | TGTGCCAGTATTGCCAACATGGGACAGTTGAACACTGAAGCTTTCTTT
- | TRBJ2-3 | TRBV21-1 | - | CASMQRRRYGQGYTDTQYF | TGTGCCAGCATGCAAAGAAGAAGATATGGACAGGGATACACAGATACGCAGTATTTT
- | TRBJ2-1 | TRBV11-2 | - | CASSLELVGNEQFF | TGTGCCAGCAGCTTAGAACTAGTTGGTAATGAGCAGTTCTTC
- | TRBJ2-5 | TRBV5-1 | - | CASSRDSHQETQYF | TGCGCCAGCAGTAGGGACTCCCACCAAGAGACCCAGTACTTC